This T cell receptor (beta chain) was captured in a study of cytomegalovirus exposure and HLA in healthy donors. Study as a whole: Early release data held roughly 90 million unique TCRs from HLA-typed donors.

Findings and limits, study-wide: In a later analysis, most CMV-associated TCR beta chains appeared HLA-restricted. Confirmation in vitro established that three CMV-associated chains were specific for CMV antigens. Researchers reportedly found TCR beta sequences accurately predicted most subjects' HLA-A and HLA-B alleles.

PCR employed 60 Vbeta and 13 Jbeta primers. Here immunoSEQ multiplex PCR was the method, and the copy in TCRdb shows in-frame clones only, minus some. The sample holds approximately 180,000 clones; about four fifths are singletons and the top ten take 1.5% to 2%. This clone was counted a single time. Its specificity is not known. The CDR3 spans 17 residues. The germline CDR1 and CDR2 sequences are SGDLS and YYNGEE. Trimming removed 3 bases from V and 0 bases from J; junction bases left unmatched: 8. Sequenced: PBMCs. The chain links TRBV9 to TRBJ2-1, with TRBD2 matching 8 bases. This TCR came from a woman between 18 and 29 years old in good health and CMV-seronegative. CDR3 loop: CASSAHRGGLSYNEQFF. The DNA for the CDR3 is TGTGCCAGCAGCGCCCATCGGGGGGGGCTCTCCTACAATGAGCAGTTCTTC.